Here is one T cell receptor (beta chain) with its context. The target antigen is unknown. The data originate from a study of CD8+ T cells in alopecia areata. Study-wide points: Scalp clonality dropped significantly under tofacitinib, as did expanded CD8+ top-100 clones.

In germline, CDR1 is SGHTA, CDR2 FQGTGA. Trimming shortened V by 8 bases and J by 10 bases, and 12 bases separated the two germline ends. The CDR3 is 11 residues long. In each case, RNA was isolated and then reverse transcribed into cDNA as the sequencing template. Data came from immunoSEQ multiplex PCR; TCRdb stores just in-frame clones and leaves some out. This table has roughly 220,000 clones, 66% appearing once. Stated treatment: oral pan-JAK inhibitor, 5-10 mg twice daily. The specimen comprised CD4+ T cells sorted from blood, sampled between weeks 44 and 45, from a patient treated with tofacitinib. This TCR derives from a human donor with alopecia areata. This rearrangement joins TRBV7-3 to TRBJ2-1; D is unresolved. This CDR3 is CASSGGREQFF. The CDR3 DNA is TGTGCCAGCTCGGGCGGCAGGGAGCAGTTCTTC.